The TCR beta chain described here comes from a study of T cell changes during pregnancy in multiple sclerosis (dated by TCRdb to between 2017 and 2020). Describing the broader study: The study examined how the T cell repertoire changed over the course of pregnancy in women with multiple sclerosis.

As regards this clone: It has no known antigen specificity. The junction departs from the called germline gene at one end, perhaps through a read error.

The library relied on the immunoSEQ multiplex PCR assay. The table was pulled from immuneACCESS by TCRdb, which kept in-frame rearrangements only. Such tables lose some clones; where checked, under half of the loss comes from unresolved V genes, and the rest has no known cause. Within this sample are about 40,000 clones, with 75% to 90% of them counted one time only. Clones ranked in the top ten supply 5.2% of the sample. The sample here was peripheral blood, taken in the first trimester of pregnancy. The origin of this receptor is a female donor in good health, enrolled as a control in a pregnancy study.

The CDR3: CASSHDRGRIF. The DNA is as follows: TGTGCCAGCAGCCACGACAGGGGAAGGATCTTT. Rearrangement joined TRBV6-6 to TRBJ1-1; TRBD1 matches 8 bases in the middle. CDR1 and CDR2, looked up from the germline V gene (reference sequence), are MNHNY and SVGAGI. The CDR3 runs 11 amino acids, cysteine and phenylalanine included. The DNA shown is the 33-base CDR3, in frame from base 1.